This T cell receptor beta chain was documented in a study of human T cells and chemical hapten exposure. Study-wide context: On 2 cm by 2 cm of upper inner arm skin, sensitization was performed with 2% DPC. The upper back received 0.01% DPC by patch testing, with results read at 6 days. Notes on the study in general: In comparison with controls, expanded TCRs gave rise to a significantly larger number of large CDR3 similarity clusters.

TCRdb analysed the RACE reads with MiXCR anew, one entry per CDR3 protein. The sample contains around 380,000 distinct CDR3 sequences, around 5.5% of which appear only once. The germline V gene encodes CDR1 SGHRS and CDR2 YFSETQ. V was trimmed by 1 base and J by 4 bases, leaving 15 bases between them. The CDR3 is 16 amino acids. Noted time point: pre-sensitization, week 0. Indicated treatment: therapeutic diphenylcyclopropenone sensitization with weekly scalp DPC. This clonotype appeared many times. Antigen specificity is unknown. Material: whole blood, obtained in connection with sensitization to the hapten diphenylcyclopropenone (DPC). The sequence was obtained from a woman younger than 35 with alopecia areata. Some clones in this sample may be carry-over from other donors' samples. The rearrangement joins TRBV5-1 to TRBJ1-3; D might be TRBD1 (6 bases). CDR3 amino acids: CASSLIGGATGNTIYF. The CDR3 nucleotides read TGCGCCAGCAGCTTGATCGGGGGCGCGACAGGAAACACCATATATTTT.